This T cell receptor beta chain was found in a study of preoperative IRX-2 immunotherapy in early breast cancer (dated by TCRdb to the late 2010s). Note on this clone: Its antigen remains unidentified. No per-base quality is available; no much larger clone lies one base away.

Library preparation was by the immunoSEQ multiplex PCR assay. TCRdb took this table from immuneACCESS and kept in-frame rearrangements with V and J called. Such tables lack part of the clones; where checked against another copy, unresolved V genes explain under half of the gap, and the rest is unexplained. The sample table holds 75,000 to 100,000 clones, of which 86% were seen once. Of the sample, roughly 2% falls within the top ten clones. The sample's treatment or condition label, decoded: preoperative locoregional IRX-2 cytokine immunotherapy. The samples were obtained from a phase Ib study that tested preoperative, locoregional IRX-2 cytokine immunotherapy designed to prime immune responses. Before surgery, IRX-2 was given to the donors, who were patients with early-stage breast cancer. Its CDR3 holds 15 amino acids, cysteine through phenylalanine. CDR3 DNA only is kept here, 45 bases in frame from base 1.

The source is a human donor with breast cancer. The V gene is TRBV22-1 and the J gene is TRBJ1-4. TRBV22-1 is annotated as a pseudogene. The sample in question was tumor tissue, obtained after IRX-2 immunotherapy. The CDR3 protein is CASSSDVATNEKLFF. At the DNA level, the sequence is TGTGCCAGCAGTAGCGATGTTGCAACTAATGAAAAACTGTTTTTT.